Following are 27 T cell receptor beta chains from one sample sequenced in a study of T cells in Graves' hyperthyroidism and ophthalmopathy. RNA transcripts gave rise to amplified TCR beta CDR3 regions. A set of HTBI primers served as the primers for a first-round RT-PCR of the TCR CDR3. TCRdb reprocessed the multiplex PCR reads with MiXCR, giving one entry per CDR3 protein. Of 480,000 or so distinct CDR3 sequences listed, 35% to 50% are singletons. Sequences were obtained from peripheral blood or thyroid tissue (not recorded which). The receptors stem from an adult woman with Graves' disease, either hyperthyroidism or ophthalmopathy (not recorded which).

In this sample, this clonotype turned up a few times. The missing conserved phenylalanine or tryptophan at the end of this CDR3 makes a read error likely. It is unclear where the CDR3 begins or ends on the DNA, so no DNA is shown, and the CDR3 is as TCRdb lists it. J is TRBJ1-4 and V is TRBV7-2; the table's D call of TRBD1 was not tested on the DNA. The CDR3 extends over 9 residues, inclusive of both ends. Germline V gene sequence: CDR1 SGHTA, CDR2 FQGNSA. The CDR3 reads CASSVTMTG.

This chain connects TRBV6-2 or TRBV6-3 to TRBJ2-7; D is possibly TRBD2 (7 bases). Trimming shortened V by 5 bases and J by 4 bases, and 18 bases separated the two germline ends. From germline, CDR1 is MNHEY and CDR2 SVGEGT. The CDR3 consists of 15 residues. The CDR3 is CASSPSQGRGYEQYF. As DNA, the CDR3 is TGTGCCAGCAGTCCCTCTCAGGGGAGGGGGTACGAGCAGTACTTC.

The chain carries TRBV7-2 and TRBJ1-2; 8 bases fit TRBD1. Losses at the gene ends were 5 bases for V and 7 bases for J; bases not matched to a gene: 9. The CDR3 is 14 residues long. The germline CDR1 and CDR2 sequences are SGHTA and FQGNSA. The CDR3 is CASSPGGQGRGYTF. CDR3 sequence (DNA): TGTGCCAGCAGCCCCGGCGGACAGGGCCGTGGCTACACCTTC.

This clonotype was recorded a few times. The gene calls are TRBV19 and TRBJ2-5; D is perhaps TRBD1 or TRBD2 (6 bases each). V lost 4 bases and J lost 5, with 14 bases in between. CDR3 length: 14 residues. Germline values: CDR1 LNHDA, CDR2 SQIVND (reference sequence). The CDR3 is CASSTLRGLETQYF. The CDR3 nucleotides are TGTGCCAGTAGTACCCTCAGGGGACTGGAGACCCAGTACTTC. Looking up the rest from reference TRBV19 and TRBJ2-5 gives the full variable domain: DGGITQSPKYLFRKEGQNVTLSCEQNLNHDAMYWYRQDPGQGLRLIYYSQIVNDFQKGDIAEGYSVSREKKESFPLTVTSAQKNPTAFYLCASSTLRGLETQYFGPGTRLLVL.

There are many counts of this clonotype. The chain combines TRBV24-1 with TRBJ1-2; the D is unclear. Trimming shortened V by 3 bases and J by 7 bases, and 14 bases separated the two germline ends. This CDR3 has 14 amino acids. Germline CDR1 is KGHDR and CDR2 is SFDVKD. This CDR3 reads CATSDMTRMGGYTF. The CDR3, as DNA: TGTGCCACCAGTGATATGACGAGGATGGGTGGCTACACCTTC.

V is TRBV11-2 and J is TRBJ2-5; 8 nucleotides agree with TRBD1. The V gene's germline CDR1 is SGHAT and CDR2 FQNNGV. The J segment lost 5 bases and the V segment lost 8 bases, leaving 13 bases of the junction unmatched. This CDR3 is 15 amino acids long. CDR3 residues: CASQGQDGPMETQYF. The CDR3, as DNA: TGTGCCAGCCAGGGACAGGACGGACCTATGGAGACCCAGTACTTC.

The chain uses TRBV29-1 and TRBJ2-1, with D unresolved. Germline V CDR1 and CDR2: SQVTM, ANQGSEA. V lost 0 bases and J lost 4, with 16 bases in between. The CDR3 is 16 amino acids. CDR3 sequence (DNA): TGCAGCGTTGAAGATCCAGGCTACCACACATACAATGAGCAGTTCTTC. The encoded protein is CSVEDPGYHTYNEQFF.

This clonotype was counted many times. The CDR3 DNA reads TGTGCCAGCAGAGGGACAGCGAACACCGGGGAGCTGTTTTTT. Translated, it gives CASRGTANTGELFF. V gene TRBV2 combines with J gene TRBJ2-2, with TRBD1 matching over 7 bases. The CDR3 consists of 14 residues. With V trimmed by 6 bases and J by 0 bases, 1 base remained unmatched. Germline V lookup: CDR1 SNHLY, CDR2 FYNNEI.

The sample holds one count of this clonotype. The chain couples TRBV7-6 to TRBJ2-2; D is unresolved. The CDR3 extends over 15 amino acids. Germline V gene sequence: CDR1 SGHVS, CDR2 FNYEAQ. Trimming left V 1 base short and J 7 bases short, with 13 bases between. CDR3 coding DNA: TGTGCCAGCAGCTTAGGGTCCGGGTATGACGGGGAGCTGTTTTTT. Translated: CASSLGSGYDGELFF.

A single count supports this clonotype. The chain couples TRBV29-1 to TRBJ2-6, with a tentative D call TRBD1 (6 bases). CDR1 and CDR2 (germline): SQVTM, ANQGSEA. The length of the CDR3 is 11 residues. Trimming removed 5 bases at V and 11 bases at J, with 10 bases between. The CDR3 here is CSVQGTYVLTF. The CDR3, as DNA: TGCAGCGTTCAGGGGACCTACGTCCTGACTTTC.

At least ten counts were recorded for this clonotype. The chain recombines TRBV11-2 with TRBJ2-7; 9 positions agree with TRBD1. CDR1 and CDR2 (germline): SGHAT, FQNNGV. The CDR3 has 14 amino acids. V gave up 5 bases and J gave up 6 bases; unmatched junction bases: 8. CDR3 sequence: CASSPGQGSGEQYF. The CDR3 DNA follows: TGTGCCAGCAGCCCGGGACAGGGTTCGGGCGAGCAGTACTTC.

The rearrangement links TRBV20-1 to TRBJ1-1; D is perhaps TRBD1 (5 bases). The CDR3 is 13 amino acids. The germline V gene encodes CDR1 DFQATT and CDR2 SNEGSKA (reference sequence). V was cut by 3 bases and J by 10 bases, with 18 bases left in between. This CDR3 is CSARVRGVFLAFF. The DNA of the CDR3 is TGCAGTGCTAGGGTACGGGGGGTGTTCTTAGCTTTCTTT.

This clonotype was counted a few times. The chain recombines TRBV12-3 or TRBV12-4 with TRBJ2-7; 8 bases fit TRBD2. After removal of 5 bases from V and 4 bases from J, the junction contained 16 bases not matched to a gene. The CDR3 covers 17 residues. DNA of the CDR3: TGTGCCAGCAGTCGTTACTTGGCGGGAGGCCGTTATTACGAGCAGTACTTC. Its translation: CASSRYLAGGRYYEQYF.

The J gene is TRBJ1-6, the V gene TRBV2; D is perhaps TRBD1 (5 bases). The CDR3 covers 14 residues. Deletions cut 4 bases from V and 12 bases from J, with 16 bases between. CDR1 and CDR2 (germline): SNHLY, FYNNEI. The CDR3 DNA follows: TGTGCCAGCAGTGGGGGGACGCACAGCCAACCCCTCCACTTT. Its translation: CASSGGTHSQPLHF.

This clonotype was counted a single time. With a much larger clone just one base away, this may be a read error. The V and J genes are TRBV6-1 and TRBJ2-5; the match to TRBD1 covers 9 bases. The CDR3 is 14 residues long. J gave up 5 bases and V 8 bases, and 9 bases lay outside the gene matches. The germline gives CDR1 MNHNS, CDR2 SASEGT. CDR3 sequence reads: CASGGTGGEETQYF. CDR3 nucleotide sequence: TGTGCCAGCGGGGGAACAGGGGGCGAGGAGACCCAGTACTTC.

This clonotype appeared a single time. V gene TRBV29-1 combines with J gene TRBJ1-2; 7 bases align to TRBD1. In germline, CDR1 is SQVTM, CDR2 ANQGSEA. The CDR3 sequence is 12 residues long. The CDR3 sequence is CSSPTGNYGYTF. Here the CDR3 DNA reads TGCAGTTCGCCGACAGGGAACTATGGCTACACCTTC. Combining the CDR3 with reference TRBV29-1 and TRBJ1-2 gives the whole variable domain SAVISQKPSRDICQRGTSLTIQCQVDSQVTMMFWYRQQPGQSLTLIATANQGSEATYESGFVIDKFPISRPNLTFSTLTVSNMSPEDSSIYLCSSPTGNYGYTFGSGTRLTVV.

This clonotype was detected ten times or more. The chain joins TRBV20-1 to TRBJ2-7; no clear D. Per the germline V gene, CDR1 is DFQATT and CDR2 is SNEGSKA (reference sequence). Trimming stripped 1 base from V and 13 bases from J, with 5 bases between. There are 8 residues in the CDR3. CDR3 DNA sequence: TGCAGTGCTAGAGGGGAATACTTC. Residues: CSARGEYF.

The table lists this clonotype with many counts. In DNA form, the CDR3 reads TGCAGTGCTAGAAGGGAGGGGCAGGCTCGAACCGGGGAGCTGTTTTTT. It is translated as CSARREGQARTGELFF. The V and J genes are TRBV20-1 and TRBJ2-2, with 7 bases that match TRBD2. The CDR3 totals 16 residues. Germline CDR1 is DFQATT and CDR2 is SNEGSKA (reference sequence). J lost 5 bases, V lost 2 bases, and 11 bases had no gene match.

The gene calls are TRBV9 and TRBJ2-5; perhaps D is TRBD1 or TRBD2 (5 bases each). The CDR3 runs to 14 residues. V was shortened by 3 bases and J by 3 bases, with 12 bases between the two germline ends. Germline assignment: CDR1 SGDLS and CDR2 YYNGEE. Here the CDR3 reads CASSEGTGEETQYF. In DNA, the CDR3 is TGTGCCAGCAGCGAGGGGACCGGGGAAGAGACCCAGTACTTC.

This rearrangement joins TRBV4-2 to TRBJ1-1; 9 nucleotides align to TRBD1. CDR1 is LGHNA, CDR2 YNFKEQ, per germline. The CDR3 consists of 11 residues. The V gene end was trimmed by 8 bases and the J gene end by 8 bases; junction bases not matched to a gene: 3. CDR3 DNA: TGTGCCAGCGGACAGGGGTCCGAAGCTTTCTTT. Protein sequence: CASGQGSEAFF.

This clonotype was observed once. V is TRBV7-9 and J is TRBJ2-7, with 7 nucleotides matching TRBD1. Germline V gene sequence: CDR1 SEHNR, CDR2 FQNEAQ (reference sequence). The length of the CDR3 is 13 residues. V shed 5 bases, J shed 7 bases, and the junction held 8 bases outside the gene matches. The CDR3, as DNA: TGTGCCAGCAGCCCTAGGGGGCGCACGGAGCAGTACTTC. It is translated as CASSPRGRTEQYF.

The genes are TRBV29-1 and TRBJ2-6; perhaps TRBD2 as D (6 bases). Germline V gene data show CDR1 as SQVTM and CDR2 as ANQGSEA. The CDR3 has 15 residues. Trimming left V 7 bases short and J 2 bases short, with 15 bases between. CDR3 loop: CSGGTGNTGANVLTF. CDR3 sequence (DNA): TGCAGCGGCGGGACGGGGAACACTGGGGCCAACGTCCTGACTTTC.

The J gene is TRBJ2-7, the V gene TRBV7-8; D gene unclear. V lost 6 bases and J lost 6, with 21 bases in between. CDR1 and CDR2 (germline): SGHVS, FQNEAQ. This CDR3 region has 15 residues. The CDR3: CASRHTDPKRVEQYF. The CDR3 nucleotides are TGTGCCAGCAGACACACGGACCCGAAACGGGTCGAGCAGTACTTC.

This clonotype was seen a few times. This chain joins TRBV7-4 and TRBJ2-1, with a tentative D call TRBD1 (6 bases). V was cut by 6 bases and J by 0 bases, with 15 bases left in between. The CDR3 has 16 residues. Germline CDR1 reads SGHVT; CDR2 reads SQSDAQ. In nucleotides, the CDR3 is TGTGCCAGCAGTTCGGGTACAGGGTACTCCTACAATGAGCAGTTCTTC. Protein sequence: CASSSGTGYSYNEQFF.

The J gene is TRBJ1-2, the V gene TRBV5-4, with a weak D call TRBD1 (6 bases). From germline, CDR1 is SGHNT and CDR2 YYREEE (reference sequence). Trimming removed 6 bases at V and 8 bases at J, with 17 bases between. This CDR3 contains 13 residues. The CDR3 DNA sequence: TGTGCCAGCACCCTACAGGGATTAAGAGGCTACACCTTC. It is translated as CASTLQGLRGYTF.

This clonotype was detected many times. This chain links TRBV7-9 with TRBJ2-7, with 8 nucleotides matching TRBD1. This CDR3 spans 12 amino acids. CDR1 is SEHNR, CDR2 FQNEAQ, per germline (reference sequence). V was pared by 4 bases and J by 6 bases, with 2 bases of the junction left unmatched. CDR3 sequence reads: CASSWTGFEQYF. DNA of the CDR3: TGTGCCAGCAGCTGGACAGGGTTCGAGCAGTACTTC.

The CDR3 here is CASSLADRGRGRDGYTF. In DNA form, the CDR3 reads TGTGCCAGCAGCTTAGCGGACAGGGGGCGCGGTAGAGATGGCTACACCTTC. The chain couples TRBV7-2 to TRBJ1-2; TRBD1 matches at 11 bases. Germline assignment: CDR1 SGHTA and CDR2 FQGNSA. The J segment lost 6 bases and the V segment lost 0 bases, leaving 9 bases of the junction unmatched. This CDR3 is built from 17 residues.